This T cell receptor (beta chain) was captured in a study of blood T cells in healthy people across ages. Broader study findings: Significant beta diversity loss was already apparent by age approximately 38, declining roughly linearly.

Around 10 milliliters of peripheral blood were drawn from each donor. Per-sample yields of isolated PBMCs were at least 6 million. A J-beta primer mix and a sample-barcoded 5' primer were used in a second PCR of about 6 to 12 cycles. With 12 random nucleotides, a template-switch adaptor tagged each individual cDNA molecule. In TCRdb, the 5' RACE reads were re-called with MiXCR into one record per CDR3 protein. This table holds hundreds of thousands of distinct CDR3 sequences, roughly 26% found once. A remark on this clonotype: What it recognizes is unknown.

Germline values: CDR1 SGHAT, CDR2 FQNNGV. V was cut by 5 bases and J by 9 bases, with 11 bases left in between. The CDR3 runs to 12 residues. The material sequenced was blood. This chain connects TRBV11-2 to TRBJ2-1; no firm D call. The sequence came from a woman at least 80 years old in good health. The CDR3 region is CASSQRVGEQFF. CDR3 nucleotide sequence: TGTGCCAGCAGCCAAAGAGTCGGTGAGCAGTTCTTC.